The source of this TCR beta chain is a study of shared clonotypes between healthy human individuals. In the study overall: The plates for each donor numbered three CD4 naive, three CD4 memory, two CD8 naive and one CD8 memory.

Looked up from germline, CDR1 is MNHEY and CDR2 is SMNVEV (reference sequence). The J segment lost 3 bases and the V segment lost 1 base, leaving 5 bases of the junction unmatched. The CDR3 extends over 16 amino acids. With respect to this clone: Its antigen is as yet unknown.

Naive CD8 cells were CD45RO-negative, positively selected for CCR7, excluding terminally differentiated effector memory CD45RA+ cells. Several immunoSEQ plates received, in even portions, the genomic DNA of each subset. Profiled with immunoSEQ multiplex PCR; TCRdb holds only in-frame clones, not every one. The repertoire holds hundreds of thousands of clones, with 90% to 97% as singletons. Broader study findings: Clonotypes which were not shared had lower generation probabilities than clonotypes that all four donors shared.

Sequenced input: naive CD8+ T cells sorted from blood. This chain links TRBV27 with TRBJ2-3; 9 bases are shared with TRBD2. The sequence was obtained from a woman aged 25 to 45 in good health. CDR3 residues: CASSLLGGRGTDTQYF. The DNA for the CDR3 is TGTGCCAGCAGTTTATTAGGCGGGAGGGGGACAGATACGCAGTATTTT.